Below are 9 T cell receptor beta chains sequenced from a single sample in a study of regulatory T cells in long-lasting Graves disease (dated by TCRdb to the early 2020s). This sample's time point label indicates: newly diagnosed GD, antithyroid drugs for less than 3 months. For both TCR sequencing and RNA sequencing, RNA was extracted from PBMCs using TRIzol. Library construction relied on multiplex PCR. Sequencing instrument: Illumina HiSeq 4000. iRepertoire HTBI primers and Arm-PCR amplification of CDR3 regions were used to construct TCR beta libraries. TCRdb handled the public reads itself, with Q25 trimming in fastp and clone calling in MiXCR, and kept productive beta chains. Entries are consolidated by CDR3 protein sequence, retaining the most common genes and DNA. The sample table records approximately 230,000 distinct CDR3 sequences; 15% to 20% of these occur just once. The ten largest clones add up to 22% of the sample.

Source: peripheral blood mononuclear cells (PBMCs), taken at new diagnosis, from a patient treated with antithyroid drugs. The receptors were gathered from a female donor with Graves disease.

The table lists this clonotype with many counts. The chain has TRBV20-1 and TRBJ1-2; 8 nucleotides agree with TRBD1. V was clipped by 3 bases and J by 11 bases; unmatched bases: 2. The CDR3 extends over 10 amino acids. Per germline, CDR1 DFQATT and CDR2 SNEGSKA (reference sequence). CDR3 in DNA: TGCAGTGCTAGCGACAGGGGTTACACCTTC. It specifies CSASDRGYTF.

The rearrangement uses TRBV12-5 and TRBJ2-1, with D possibly matching TRBD1 (6 bases). The germline V gene has CDR1 LGHNT and CDR2 FRNRAP. This CDR3 region has 13 residues. V was cut by 0 bases and J by 8 bases, with 8 bases left in between. In nucleotides, the CDR3 is TGTGCTAGTGGTTTGGTAGCAGGGGATGAGCAGTTCTTC. Its translation is CASGLVAGDEQFF.

There are many counts of this clonotype. J is TRBJ1-2 and V is TRBV28; 12 nucleotides line up with TRBD1. CDR1 and CDR2 from the germline V gene are MDHEN and SYDVKM. The junction had 10 bases not matched to a gene; V was cut back by 5 bases and J by 3 bases. The CDR3 spans 17 residues. CDR3 loop: CASSGPGTGGSHYGYTF. The CDR3 DNA follows: TGTGCCAGCAGTGGCCCGGGGACAGGGGGCTCTCACTATGGCTACACCTTC.

With respect to this clonotype: One base away lies a much larger clone, so this may be a sequencing read error. CDR3 sequence: CASRRGGTGPNGQFF. CDR3 bases: TGTGCCAGCAGGCGCGGGGGGACAGGGCCGAATGGGCAGTTCTTC. The rearrangement links TRBV28 to TRBJ2-1, with D tentatively TRBD1 (9 bases). This CDR3 has 15 amino acids. Germline V gene data show CDR1 as MDHEN and CDR2 as SYDVKM. The complete variable domain, with remaining parts taken from reference TRBV28 and TRBJ2-1, reads DVKVTQSSRYLVKRTGEKVFLECVQDMDHENMFWYRQDPGLGLRLIYFSYDVKMKEKGDIPEGYSVSREKKERFSLILESASTNQTSMYLCASRRGGTGPNGQFFGPGTRLTVL.

This clonotype has a count of ten or more. The chain carries TRBV5-1 and TRBJ2-1; no reliable D call. Germline V CDR1 and CDR2: SGHRS, YFSETQ. V gave up 0 bases and J gave up 6 bases, with 10 bases separating them. The CDR3 loop spans 14 amino acids. The CDR3: CASSLGLLGNEQFF. The CDR3 bases are TGCGCCAGCAGCTTGGGTTTGCTAGGCAATGAGCAGTTCTTC.

This clonotype came up many times. The V and J genes are TRBV7-9 and TRBJ1-1, with a tentative D call TRBD1 (6 bases). V lost 3 bases and J lost 6, with 14 bases in between. Germline values: CDR1 SEHNR, CDR2 FQNEAQ (reference sequence). This CDR3 has 14 amino acids. The CDR3 loop reads CASSFGRGGPEAFF. The DNA for the CDR3 is TGTGCCAGCAGCTTCGGGCGAGGGGGACCTGAAGCTTTCTTT.

This clonotype was seen many times. The rearrangement uses TRBV18 and TRBJ2-3; TRBD2 agrees at 8 bases. V lost 2 bases and J lost 3; bases outside the gene matches: 7. The CDR3 totals 16 residues. CDR1 KGHSH and CDR2 LQKENI come from the germline V gene. The CDR3 protein is CASSPSGGAATDTQYF. In nucleotides, the CDR3 is TGTGCCAGCTCACCAAGCGGGGGAGCTGCGACAGATACGCAGTATTTT.

This clonotype has ten or more counts. The V call is TRBV4-1, the J call TRBJ2-5; 7 bases are a match to TRBD1. The germline gives CDR1 MGHRA, CDR2 YSYEKL. The J segment lost 5 bases and the V segment lost 2 bases, leaving 11 bases of the junction unmatched. This CDR3 has 16 residues. CDR3 in DNA: TGCGCCAGCAGCCAATTCCACAGGGGCGTCGGGGAGACCCAGTACTTC. It is translated as CASSQFHRGVGETQYF.

Many counts were recorded for this clonotype. The chain joins TRBV7-3 to TRBJ1-3, with a tentative D call TRBD1 (6 bases). The V end lost 4 bases, the J end lost 0 bases, and 13 bases lay between the germline ends. The CDR3 contains 16 residues. In germline, CDR1 is SGHTA, CDR2 FQGTGA. This CDR3 is CASSSRQAPSGNTIYF. CDR3 nucleotide sequence: TGTGCCAGCAGCTCCCGACAGGCTCCCTCTGGAAACACCATATATTTT.